These 22 T cell receptor beta chains came from one sample sequenced in a study of T cells in Graves' hyperthyroidism and ophthalmopathy. The investigators amplified TCR beta CDR3 regions from RNA transcripts. HTBI primers were used for first-round RT-PCR of the TCR CDR3. TCRdb used MiXCR to reprocess the multiplex PCR reads, holding one entry per CDR3 protein. The repertoire holds a few hundred thousand distinct CDR3 sequences, 20% to 25% seen once, with less than 85% in the top ten. The sample taken for sequencing was blood. Every receptor here comes from a middle-aged man with Graves' hyperthyroidism.

This clonotype was recorded a few times. The chain carries TRBV20-1 and TRBJ2-5; no reliable D call. There are 11 residues in the CDR3. Germline CDR1 is DFQATT and CDR2 is SNEGSKA (reference sequence). Trimming cost V 6 bases and J 6 bases, with 11 bases left between them. This CDR3 reads CSALWSQTQYF. The CDR3, as DNA: TGCAGTGCCCTTTGGAGCCAGACCCAGTACTTC.

This clonotype was counted only a few times. J is TRBJ2-5 and V is TRBV12-3 or TRBV12-4; 8 nucleotides agree with TRBD2. Unmatched junction bases numbered 7, after V lost 6 bases and J lost 4 bases. The CDR3 length is 14 residues. For the CDR3, the DNA is TGTGCCAGCAGCTTTAGCGGGACTAGAGAGACCCAGTACTTC. Translated: CASSFSGTRETQYF.

This chain links TRBV2 with TRBJ2-2; D is undetermined. The length of the CDR3 is 16 residues. Trimming cost V 3 bases and J 4 bases, with 15 bases left between them. CDR1 SNHLY and CDR2 FYNNEI come from the germline V gene. The CDR3, as DNA: TGTGCCAGCAGTGATCTAGAAATCTCCTCCACCGGGGAGCTGTTTTTT. Amino acid sequence: CASSDLEISSTGELFF.

V usage is TRBV29-1 and J usage is TRBJ2-7, with D possibly being TRBD2 (5 bases). Germline V gene lookup returns CDR1 SQVTM and CDR2 ANQGSEA. V lost 4 bases and J 1 base, leaving 8 bases between the germline ends. The CDR3 is 12 amino acids. CDR3 sequence: CSVVTGSYEQYF. CDR3 sequence (DNA): TGCAGCGTTGTGACGGGATCCTACGAGCAGTACTTC.

This clonotype was seen at least ten times. This chain joins TRBV6-5 and TRBJ2-1, with 12 positions matching TRBD2. The CDR3 sequence is 17 residues long. The trim removed 1 base at V and 8 bases at J, leaving 9 bases unmatched. CDR1 is MNHEY and CDR2 is SVGAGI in the germline V gene. The CDR3 bases are TGTGCCAGCAGTTACTTAAATCGACTAGCGGGAGCCTATGAGCAGTTCTTC. It yields the protein CASSYLNRLAGAYEQFF.

This clonotype has a handful of counts. This chain uses TRBV5-1 with TRBJ1-2; D not resolved. The CDR3 spans 14 residues. V was shortened by 1 base and J by 0 bases, with 7 bases between the two germline ends. Germline CDR1 and CDR2: SGHRS and YFSETQ. The CDR3 loop reads CASSLYGANYGYTF. The CDR3 nucleotides read TGCGCCAGCAGCTTGTACGGAGCTAACTATGGCTACACCTTC.

Worth noting for this clonotype: Because it lacks the conserved phenylalanine or tryptophan at the end, this CDR3 is likely a read error. The rearrangement joins TRBV20-1 to TRBJ2-1, with D maybe TRBD2 (6 bases). Per germline, CDR1 DFQATT and CDR2 SNEGSKA (reference sequence). CDR3 length equals 14 residues. The V end lost 1 base, the J end lost 0 bases, and 7 bases lay between the germline ends. The CDR3 bases are TGCAGTGCTAGAGGCGGGGACTCCTACAATGAGCAGTTCGTC. This codes for CSARGGDSYNEQFV.

J is TRBJ2-5 and V is TRBV20-1; 14 nucleotides align to TRBD2. CDR3 length equals 15 residues. Trimming at V came to 3 bases and at J to 4 bases, leaving 4 bases not matched to a gene. Looked up from germline, CDR1 is DFQATT and CDR2 is SNEGSKA (reference sequence). For the CDR3, the DNA is TGCAGTGCTAGGGGACTAGCGGGAGTGGCAGAGACCCAGTACTTC. It yields the protein CSARGLAGVAETQYF.

Ten or more counts support this clonotype. The CDR3 reads CASSGSSYEQYF. As DNA, the CDR3 is TGTGCCAGCTCAGGCTCCTCCTACGAGCAGTACTTC. The chain combines TRBV7-8 with TRBJ2-7, with no clear D. Germline V gene data show CDR1 as SGHVS and CDR2 as FQNEAQ. This CDR3 has 12 amino acids. Trimming took off 8 bases at V and 0 bases at J, with 8 bases between the two ends.

The table lists this clonotype with many counts. The chain recombines TRBV2 with TRBJ2-1, with 7 bases identical to TRBD2. The germline V gene has CDR1 SNHLY and CDR2 FYNNEI. J gave up 6 bases and V 3 bases, and 5 bases lay outside the gene matches. This CDR3 is 14 amino acids long. CDR3 protein: CASSDLGTTNEQFF. The CDR3 DNA reads TGTGCCAGCAGTGATTTAGGGACTACCAATGAGCAGTTCTTC. Full variable domain (rest looked up from reference TRBV2 and TRBJ2-1): EPEVTQTPSHQVTQMGQEVILRCVPISNHLYFYWYRQILGQKVEFLVSFYNNEISEKSEIFDDQFSVERPDGSNFTLKIRSTKLEDSAMYFCASSDLGTTNEQFFGPGTRLTVL.

The chain has TRBV5-1 and TRBJ2-5; D not resolved. Germline V gene sequence: CDR1 SGHRS, CDR2 YFSETQ. V lost 0 bases and J lost 5, with 14 bases in between. This CDR3 contains 15 residues. The CDR3 loop reads CASSLEAAWVETQYF. As DNA, the CDR3 is TGCGCCAGCAGCTTGGAGGCGGCCTGGGTTGAGACCCAGTACTTC.

This clonotype was seen only a few times. V gene TRBV3-1 combines with J gene TRBJ2-1; 12 nucleotides match TRBD2. The CDR3 loop spans 16 amino acids. CDR1 and CDR2 (germline): LGHDT, YNNKEL (reference sequence). The V segment lost 6 bases and the J segment 8 bases; nucleotides outside the gene matches: 11. This CDR3 reads CASSIGTSGRSDEQFF. In nucleotides, the CDR3 is TGTGCCAGCAGTATAGGGACTAGCGGGCGGAGTGATGAGCAGTTCTTC.

In this sample, this clonotype turned up many times. The chain employs TRBV7-2 and TRBJ2-3; a possible D gene is TRBD2 (6 bases). V lost 0 bases, J lost 6 bases, and 16 bases lay in between. In germline, CDR1 is SGHTA, CDR2 FQGNSA. This CDR3 contains 16 residues. The CDR3 bases are TGTGCCAGCAGCTTAGCACCGACTAGGGGTTCGGATACGCAGTATTTT. This sequence encodes CASSLAPTRGSDTQYF.

The CDR3 loop is CASSYAARQSYGYTF. CDR3 sequence (DNA): TGTGCCAGCAGTTATGCTGCCCGCCAAAGCTATGGCTACACCTTC. The rearrangement uses TRBV6-2 or TRBV6-3 and TRBJ1-2, with D uncertain. Between the trimmed V and J ends, which lost 3 bases and 4 bases, there was a span of 15 bases. The CDR3 contains 15 residues. Germline loops: CDR1 MNHEY, CDR2 SVGEGT.

Only a few counts were recorded for this clonotype. V is TRBV27 and J is TRBJ1-1; D is undetermined. The germline gives CDR1 MNHEY, CDR2 SMNVEV (reference sequence). The V end lost 0 bases, the J end lost 2 bases, and 13 bases lay between the germline ends. The CDR3 spans 16 residues. The CDR3 loop reads CASSLSSTTRNTEAFF. The CDR3 DNA reads TGTGCCAGCAGTTTATCCAGTACTACTCGAAACACTGAAGCTTTCTTT.

This clonotype was detected only a few times. V is TRBV7-8 and J is TRBJ2-3; 12 bases agree with TRBD2. The CDR3 runs to 13 residues. Germline V CDR1 and CDR2: SGHVS, FQNEAQ. V lost 8 bases to trimming and J lost 8 bases; unmatched junction nucleotides: 5. CDR3 in amino acids: CASQGLAGSTQYF. The CDR3 nucleotides read TGTGCCAGCCAAGGACTAGCGGGAAGTACGCAGTATTTT.

This clonotype was seen a handful of times. The chain joins TRBV7-9 to TRBJ2-5; 13 bases are a match to TRBD2. Trimming at V came to 0 bases and at J to 5 bases, leaving 3 bases not matched to a gene. CDR3 length: 16 residues. Germline V gives CDR1 SEHNR, CDR2 FQNEAQ (reference sequence). The CDR3 bases are TGTGCCAGCAGCTTAGCACTAGCGGGAGGGCGGGAGACCCAGTACTTC. Its translation: CASSLALAGGRETQYF. Full variable domain (rest looked up from reference TRBV7-9 and TRBJ2-5): DTGVSQNPRHKITKRGQNVTFRCDPISEHNRLYWYRQTLGQGPEFLTYFQNEAQLEKSRLLSDRFSAERPKGSFSTLEIQRTEQGDSAMYLCASSLALAGGRETQYFGPGTRLLVL.

The genes are TRBV6-1 and TRBJ1-3; D is unclear. CDR1 is MNHNS, CDR2 SASEGT, per germline. V shed 0 bases and J shed 2 bases, with 8 bases lying between them. The CDR3 runs 15 residues. The CDR3 DNA reads as TGTGCCAGCAGTGAAGCGCAAGGGACTGGAAACACCATATATTTT. It yields the protein CASSEAQGTGNTIYF.

The chain uses TRBV29-1 and TRBJ1-5, with TRBD1 identical over 7 bases. With 5 bases clipped from V and 5 bases from J, the junction kept 6 bases outside the gene matches. The CDR3 covers 13 residues. Germline lookup yields CDR1 SQVTM and CDR2 ANQGSEA. CDR3 in amino acids: CSVMTGLDQPQHF. In DNA, the CDR3 is TGCAGCGTTATGACAGGGTTGGATCAGCCCCAGCATTTT.

This clonotype was recorded once. The gene calls are TRBV29-1 and TRBJ2-5; no reliable D call. The germline V and J ends were trimmed by 6 bases and 5 bases, with 10 bases remaining between them. Germline lookup yields CDR1 SQVTM and CDR2 ANQGSEA. The CDR3 has 11 amino acids. This chain's CDR3 is CSVRLGETQYF. The CDR3 region has the DNA TGCAGCGTCCGGCTGGGGGAGACCCAGTACTTC.

The chain has TRBV4-2 and TRBJ2-3, with a tentative D call TRBD2 (6 bases). Trimming left V 3 bases short and J 1 base short, with 17 bases between. The germline gives CDR1 LGHNA, CDR2 YNFKEQ. There are 17 residues in the CDR3. This CDR3 is CASSHLRLDYGTDTQYF. The CDR3 coding sequence is TGTGCCAGCAGCCACCTCCGGCTGGACTATGGCACAGATACGCAGTATTTT.

This clonotype was seen more than once but under ten times. The rearrangement joins TRBV7-9 to TRBJ2-1, with 14 positions matching TRBD2. J gave up 9 bases and V 1 base, and 5 bases lay outside the gene matches. Looked up from germline, CDR1 is SEHNR and CDR2 is FQNEAQ (reference sequence). This CDR3 has 16 amino acids. Here the CDR3 reads CASSLDGTSGRGEQFF. Written as DNA, the CDR3 is TGTGCCAGCAGCTTAGATGGGACTAGCGGGAGAGGTGAGCAGTTCTTC.